A selection of T cell receptor beta chains follows, all from one sample in a study of blood T cell repertoires in COVID-19. Only in-frame clones appear in the TCRdb table, and some are missing; sequencing was by immunoSEQ multiplex PCR. Of under 450,000 clones in the sample, approximately 88% were seen once. The specimen was peripheral blood. Receptors originate from a woman aged 45 to 65 with COVID-19, enrolled during active disease. Each CDR3 is given with its conserved first and last residue. The order of the fields is V gene, CDR3 protein.

>TRBV29-1
CSVAPHQGARNTGELFF
>TRBV27
CASSLISGGPYNEQFF
>TRBV5-1
CASSKDRGEDEKLFF
>TRBV19
CASSNRRGNTEAFF
>TRBV7-2
CASSFAERTEAFF
>TRBV6-5
CASSYGGSLYEQYF
>TRBV3-1/TRBV3-2
CASSQDVGGQPQHF
>TRBV29-1
CSVTGTGGHEQYF
>TRBV10-3
CAITDRGLNEQYF
>TRBV4-2
CASSQDSMVGGDDTEAFF
>TRBV6-5
CASRPGGGYTEAFF
>TRBV10-2
CASMLAGEGETQYF
>TRBV30
CAWSLTAPEAFF
>TRBV6-5
CASYYPNSVYGYTF
>TRBV6-1
CASSDYRGSSNEKLFF
>TRBV9
CASSSSGGTRGELFF
>TRBV3-1/TRBV3-2
CASSQRDQPQHF
>TRBV30
CAWSDAGGFIQYF
>TRBV5-1
CASRISGNSYNEQFF
>TRBV5-6
CASSGQMNTEAFF
>TRBV7-9
CASSLARTAIRHYGYTF
>TRBV6-5
CASSKDRTANTEAFF
>TRBV18
CASGLSAKNIQYF
>TRBV29-1
CSVVTGYGYTF
>TRBV6-1
CASTKGYTEAFF
>TRBV6-5
CASSSGGATDTQYF
>TRBV4-2
CASSPHRAENTEAFF
>TRBV5-4
CASSSGQLNTEAFF
>TRBV4-1
CASSPTEGTRVTQYF
>TRBV3-1/TRBV3-2
CASSQVPGQGEKLFF
>TRBV20-1
CSASRGSGYTF
>TRBV7-9
CASVSRLAGGPDTQYF
>TRBV19
CASKSRANTGELFF
>TRBV30
CAWAQGLGNEQYF
>TRBV7-3
CASSLGGPNSGNTIYF
>TRBV6-5
CASPGTAYEQYF
>TRBV7-8
CASSLAGGARGEQFF
>TRBV24-1
CATSDSLTGSQVEQYF
>TRBV12-3/TRBV12-4
CASSARVTEAFF
>TRBV5-1
CASSSGRVFTQYF
>TRBV29-1
CSALASPNRGLSYNEQFF
>TRBV9
CASSQQGANYYEQYF
>TRBV30
CAWAAGGRTDTQYF
>TRBV3-1/TRBV3-2
CASSRSPTGATEAFF
>TRBV7-9
CASSFLGQGEGYTF
>TRBV10-3
CAISARGGNYGYTF
>TRBV7-9
CASSTPRQGPGELFF
>TRBV27
CASSRTLGSSGNTQYF
>TRBV4-1
CASSQGLATAYNEQFF
>TRBV30
CAWSKGQYGSPLHF
>TRBV27
CASIFSGAANTGELFF
>TRBV5-5
CASSLELGQGNTEAFF